Shown below are 14 T cell receptor beta chains from a single sample sequenced in a study of T-cell memory formation after mild COVID-19. In TCRdb, the 5' RACE reads were re-called with MiXCR into one record per CDR3 protein. The sample lists about 560,000 distinct CDR3 sequences, 15% to 20% occurring once. Material: PBMCs or a T cell subset sorted from them (not recorded which). The source of these receptors is an adult woman who had mild COVID-19 (a few samples of this study predate the infection). Cell type and time point are not known.

The chain has TRBV6-6 and TRBJ2-1, with a tentative D call TRBD2 (6 bases). Germline loops: CDR1 MNHNY, CDR2 SVGAGI (reference sequence). This CDR3 spans 13 amino acids. Between the trimmed V and J ends, which lost 7 bases and 8 bases, there was a span of 15 bases. The DNA of the CDR3 is TGTGCCAGCATGGCGGGGCGGGTTGATGAGCAGTTCTTC. Translating it yields CASMAGRVDEQFF.

A few counts support this clonotype. V usage is TRBV7-8 and J usage is TRBJ1-1; TRBD1 is a possible D gene (6 bases). CDR3 length equals 19 residues. Germline V gives CDR1 SGHVS, CDR2 FQNEAQ. V lost 1 base, J lost 5 bases, and 26 bases lay in between. The CDR3 loop is CASSLGGRNTGGSRTEAFF. The DNA for the CDR3 is TGTGCCAGCAGCTTAGGGGGGCGAAACACGGGAGGTTCGCGAACTGAAGCTTTCTTT.

The chain has TRBV27 and TRBJ2-2, with a tentative D call TRBD1 (5 bases). Germline CDR1 is MNHEY and CDR2 is SMNVEV (reference sequence). CDR3 size: 15 residues. Trimming removed 3 bases from V and 2 bases from J, with 10 bases in between. The CDR3 DNA reads TGTGCCAGCAGTTTTCAGGGAATTAACACCGGGGAGCTGTTTTTT. Its translation is CASSFQGINTGELFF.

V is TRBV27 and J is TRBJ2-7; 7 bases agree with TRBD1. Germline V gene lookup returns CDR1 MNHEY and CDR2 SMNVEV (reference sequence). V trimming: 7 bases; J trimming: 3 bases; junction bases outside the gene matches: 6. The CDR3 length is 13 residues. The CDR3 sequence is CASKRQGDYEQYF. Here the CDR3 DNA reads TGTGCCAGCAAAAGACAGGGTGACTACGAGCAGTACTTC.

The V and J genes are TRBV15 and TRBJ2-5, with TRBD2 matching 13 bases. The CDR3 runs to 15 residues. Germline CDR1 reads LNHNV; CDR2 reads YYDKDF (reference sequence). Germline trimming cut 6 bases from V and 2 bases from J; bases unmatched to any gene: 3. CDR3 in DNA: TGTGCCACCAGACCACTAGCGGGGGGGCAAGAGACCCAGTACTTC. Translating gives CATRPLAGGQETQYF.

In nucleotides, the CDR3 is TGCGCCAGCAGAGGACTAGCGGGAGATTGGTCCGGGGAGCTGTTTTTT. Translation: CASRGLAGDWSGELFF. The chain couples TRBV4-3 to TRBJ2-2, with 13 bases identical to TRBD2. Germline V gene data show CDR1 as LGHNA and CDR2 as YSLEER. The CDR3 length is 16 residues. V lost 6 bases and J lost 6; bases outside the gene matches: 7.

The V call is TRBV30, the J call TRBJ1-5; D call uncertain. Germline CDR1 GTSNPN, CDR2 SVGIG (reference sequence). There are 12 residues in the CDR3. Trimming stripped 4 bases from V and 2 bases from J, with 6 bases between. The CDR3 reads CAWNTGNQPQHF. The CDR3 DNA follows: TGTGCCTGGAACACCGGCAATCAGCCCCAGCATTTT.

This clonotype was seen only a few times. The chain employs TRBV7-3 and TRBJ2-1, with 7 bases lining up with TRBD1. Germline V lookup: CDR1 SGHTA, CDR2 FQGTGA. The CDR3 consists of 15 residues. Trimming removed 0 bases from V and 5 bases from J; junction bases left unmatched: 4. The CDR3 DNA reads TGTGCCAGCAGCTTAACGGGACAGAGACACAATGAGCAGTTCTTC. Translating gives CASSLTGQRHNEQFF.

The chain links TRBV3-1 to TRBJ1-2; 8 nucleotides align to TRBD1. Germline CDR1 LGHDT, CDR2 YNNKEL (reference sequence). V dropped 3 bases and J dropped 7; count of bases not matched to a gene: 7. The CDR3 loop spans 14 amino acids. CDR3 sequence reads: CASSHRQGLSGYTF. CDR3 DNA sequence: TGTGCCAGCAGCCACCGACAGGGGCTGAGTGGCTACACCTTC.

The rearrangement uses TRBV9 and TRBJ2-1; D is possibly TRBD1 or TRBD2 (5 bases each). V was shortened by 4 bases and J by 8 bases, with 19 bases between the two germline ends. CDR1 and CDR2 from the germline V gene are SGDLS and YYNGEE. The CDR3 is made up of 15 amino acids. The CDR3 protein is CASSPEGPLRYEQFF. CDR3 DNA: TGTGCCAGCAGCCCCGAGGGACCACTCCGGTATGAGCAGTTCTTC.

This clonotype was seen only a few times. This chain uses TRBV7-7 with TRBJ2-5; 10 bases are shared with TRBD1. Trimming at V came to 5 bases and at J to 1 base, leaving 7 bases not matched to a gene. The CDR3 length is 16 residues. CDR1 and CDR2 from the germline V gene are SSHAT and FNYEAQ (reference sequence). The CDR3 DNA sequence: TGTGCCAGCAGCGTAGGACAGGGGGGGCTCCAAGAGACCCAGTACTTC. Amino acids: CASSVGQGGLQETQYF. The full variable domain, completed using reference TRBV7-7 and TRBJ2-5, is GAGVSQSPRYKVTKRGQDVTLRCDPISSHATLYWYQQALGQGPEFLTYFNYEAQPDKSGLPSDRFSAERPEGSISTLTIQRTEQRDSAMYRCASSVGQGGLQETQYFGPGTRLLVL.

This sequence joins TRBV7-9 and TRBJ2-3, with D perhaps matching TRBD1 (6 bases). Per germline, CDR1 SEHNR and CDR2 FQNEAQ (reference sequence). Trimming shortened V by 5 bases and J by 6 bases, and 15 bases separated the two germline ends. The CDR3 totals 14 residues. The CDR3 sequence is CASSQTEGVDTQYF. The DNA for the CDR3 is TGTGCCAGCAGCCAGACCGAGGGGGTGGATACGCAGTATTTT.

There are a few counts of this clonotype. The chain employs TRBV5-1 and TRBJ2-1; 8 bases match TRBD2. This CDR3 has 13 residues. The germline V gene has CDR1 SGHRS and CDR2 YFSETQ. The V gene end was trimmed by 0 bases and the J gene end by 15 bases; junction bases not matched to a gene: 8. CDR3 nucleotides: TGCGCCAGCAGCTTGGGAATAGCGGGAAGGCCGTTCTTC. This sequence encodes CASSLGIAGRPFF.

The gene calls are TRBV5-1 and TRBJ2-7; D possibly corresponds to TRBD2 (5 bases). Per the germline V gene, CDR1 is SGHRS and CDR2 is YFSETQ. V was shortened by 0 bases and J by 4 bases, with 14 bases between the two germline ends. CDR3 length: 15 amino acids. CDR3 in DNA: TGCGCCAGCAGCTTGGGGCCGGGGTCGGGATACGAGCAGTACTTC. This encodes CASSLGPGSGYEQYF.